One and the same sample provided the 14 T cell receptor beta chains below, sequenced in a study of shared clonotypes between healthy human individuals. The protocol was immunoSEQ multiplex PCR, while the TCRdb copy is restricted to in-frame clones and leaves out a portion. Of around 2.5 million clones in the sample, 80% to 95% are singletons; the top ten hold roughly 0.39%. Source material: naive CD4+ T cells from PBMCs. Subset noted: CD45RA+ positively selected. The source is a man in his late teens or twenties in good health. Some clones in this sample may be carry-over from other donors' samples.

The gene calls are TRBV27 and TRBJ2-1; perhaps TRBD2 as D (6 bases). The CDR3 loop spans 16 amino acids. The germline V gene encodes CDR1 MNHEY and CDR2 SMNVEV (reference sequence). V gave up 3 bases and J gave up 8 bases, with 20 bases separating them. The CDR3 reads CASSFDREPKGDEQFF. Here the CDR3 DNA reads TGTGCCAGCAGTTTCGACCGGGAGCCAAAGGGCGATGAGCAGTTCTTC.

In this sample, this clone turned up once. CDR3 sequence reads: CASSSTRTMLEQFF. The CDR3, as DNA: TGTGCCAGCAGTTCGACTCGGACTATGCTGGAGCAGTTCTTC. V and J are TRBV2 and TRBJ2-1; maybe TRBD2 (6 bases). The V end lost 5 bases, the J end lost 10 bases, and 18 bases lay between the germline ends. The CDR3 runs 14 residues. CDR1 SNHLY and CDR2 FYNNEI come from the germline V gene.

The gene calls are TRBV4-3 and TRBJ1-1, with unresolved D. CDR1 is LGHNA, CDR2 YSLEER, per germline. Trimming cost V 0 bases and J 5 bases, with 13 bases left between them. The CDR3 has 15 amino acids. The CDR3 DNA is TGCGCCAGCAGCCAAGACCTGGGGAGTGAGACTGAAGCTTTCTTT. Amino acid sequence: CASSQDLGSETEAFF.

The V gene is TRBV4-2, the J gene TRBJ2-5, with D possibly being TRBD2 (6 bases). Deletions cut 1 base from V and 2 bases from J, with 11 bases between. The CDR3 totals 15 residues. CDR1 and CDR2 from the germline V gene are LGHNA and YNFKEQ. CDR3 sequence reads: CASSQGRVRQETQYF. For the CDR3, the DNA is TGTGCCAGCAGCCAAGGGAGGGTTAGGCAAGAGACCCAGTACTTC.

In its sample, this clone was seen once. The chain joins TRBV6-6 to TRBJ2-7; D remains unclear. Trimming removed 0 bases from V and 3 bases from J, with 15 bases in between. Germline V gene data show CDR1 as MNHNY and CDR2 as SVGAGI (reference sequence). The CDR3 consists of 16 residues. The CDR3 DNA reads as TGTGCCAGCAGTTACTCCCCTACAAGTGGAGACTACGAGCAGTACTTC. It codes for CASSYSPTSGDYEQYF.

The CDR3 region is CASSSCVTSGSTDTQYF. CDR3 in DNA: TGTGCCAGCAGTTCCTGCGTAACTAGCGGTAGCACAGATACGCAGTATTTT. V usage is TRBV7-7 and J usage is TRBJ2-3; the match to TRBD2 covers 8 bases. This CDR3 has 17 amino acids. Germline CDR1 is SSHAT and CDR2 is FNYEAQ (reference sequence). V lost 6 bases and J lost 0; bases outside the gene matches: 11.

Note on this clone: Other DNA sequences in this specimen translate into the identical CDR3. This chain connects TRBV9 to TRBJ2-6, with D unclear. The CDR3 is made up of 14 amino acids. Germline CDR1 and CDR2: SGDLS and YYNGEE. Trimming cost V 0 bases and J 3 bases, with 4 bases left between them. The CDR3 coding sequence is TGTGCCAGCAGCGTAGGGAATGGGGCCAACGTCCTGACTTTC. As protein: CASSVGNGANVLTF.

The V and J genes are TRBV5-1 and TRBJ2-7, with TRBD1 matching 9 bases. J gave up 8 bases and V 6 bases, and 15 bases lay outside the gene matches. Germline V lookup: CDR1 SGHRS, CDR2 YFSETQ. The CDR3 is made up of 15 amino acids. CDR3: CASTLGPGQGQQQYF. DNA of the CDR3: TGCGCCAGCACCCTCGGACCGGGACAGGGTCAACAGCAGTACTTC. The whole variable domain, remainder taken from reference TRBV5-1 and TRBJ2-7, is KAGVTQTPRYLIKTRGQQVTLSCSPISGHRSVSWYQQTPGQGLQFLFEYFSETQRNKGNFPGRFSGRQFSNSRSEMNVSTLELGDSALYLCASTLGPGQGQQQYFGPGTRLTVT.

This clone showed up just once. The chain recombines TRBV28 with TRBJ1-4, with D possibly TRBD1 on 6 matching bases. The germline gives CDR1 MDHEN, CDR2 SYDVKM. The ends were cut back, 6 bases at V and 7 bases at J, with 18 bases in the middle. The CDR3 is made up of 15 amino acids. CDR3 sequence (DNA): TGTGCCAGCAGCGGCGTAACAGGGAGGAGTGAAAAACTGTTTTTT. As protein: CASSGVTGRSEKLFF.

The chain combines TRBV5-1 with TRBJ1-4; 7 bases are a match to TRBD1. Trimming took 0 bases from V and 3 from J; bases not matched to a gene: 5. Germline loops: CDR1 SGHRS, CDR2 YFSETQ. The CDR3 is 16 amino acids. The CDR3 DNA reads TGCGCCAGCAGCTTGGTAGGGGGCGCGCCTAATGAAAAACTGTTTTTT. It translates to CASSLVGGAPNEKLFF.

The rearrangement links TRBV11-3 to TRBJ2-1; no clear D. The CDR3 runs to 14 residues. V was cut by 5 bases and J by 6 bases, with 14 bases left in between. Germline V lookup: CDR1 SGHNT, CDR2 YENEEA. CDR3 protein: CASSLDAATNEQFF. The CDR3 DNA reads TGTGCCAGCAGCCTGGATGCAGCAACCAATGAGCAGTTCTTC.

The genes are TRBV18 and TRBJ2-2; D remains ambiguous. CDR1 is KGHSH, CDR2 LQKENI, per germline. The CDR3 consists of 14 residues. V dropped 6 bases and J dropped 0 bases, with 8 bases sitting between them. The CDR3 reads CASSPDPNTGELFF. CDR3 bases: TGTGCCAGCTCTCCTGACCCGAACACCGGGGAGCTGTTTTTT.

This chain links TRBV14 with TRBJ1-2, with D unclear. Trimming took 4 bases from V and 7 from J, leaving 10 bases between them. Germline CDR1 and CDR2: SGHDN and FVKESK. The CDR3 is 12 amino acids. This CDR3 is CASSPRTVGYTF. CDR3 sequence (DNA): TGTGCCAGCAGCCCCCGAACAGTTGGCTACACCTTC.

The chain has TRBV5-4 and TRBJ1-3; no firm D call. V was shortened by 0 bases and J by 4 bases, with 14 bases between the two germline ends. Germline CDR1 is SGHNT and CDR2 is YYREEE (reference sequence). CDR3 length: 16 amino acids. The CDR3 loop is CASSLAAPGLGNTIYF. The CDR3 DNA reads TGTGCCAGCAGCTTGGCCGCGCCCGGTCTAGGAAACACCATATATTTT. Combining the CDR3 with reference TRBV5-4 and TRBJ1-3 gives the whole variable domain ETGVTQSPTHLIKTRGQQVTLRCSSQSGHNTVSWYQQALGQGPQFIFQYYREEENGRGNFPPRFSGLQFPNYSSELNVNALELDDSALYLCASSLAAPGLGNTIYFGEGSWLTVV.